Shown below are 4 T cell receptor beta chains from a single sample sequenced in a study of blood T cell repertoires in COVID-19 (dated by TCRdb to the early 2020s). Library method: the immunoSEQ multiplex PCR assay. The immuneACCESS repertoire file appears here via TCRdb, limited to in-frame rearrangements. These files lack a portion of the clones; in checked studies, under half of the deficit traces to unresolved V genes, and the cause of the others is not known. The sample contains 180,000 or so clones, roughly 87% of them found a single time. Approximately 10% of the sample is in the top ten clones. The sample consisted of PBMCs or T cells enriched from blood (not recorded which). The source is a man aged 45-60 years who had recovered from COVID-19.

This chain uses TRBV5-1 with TRBJ2-3; D possibly corresponds to TRBD2 (5 bases). The CDR3 has 14 residues. Germline V gene sequence: CDR1 SGHRS, CDR2 YFSETQ. The germline V and J ends were trimmed by 1 base and 4 bases, with 10 bases remaining between them. DNA of the CDR3: TGCGCCAGCAGCTTGACCGGGGTGGCAGATACGCAGTATTTT. Protein: CASSLTGVADTQYF.

The rearrangement uses TRBV16 and TRBJ1-3; 7 nucleotides align to TRBD1. CDR3 length: 15 amino acids. The ends lost 1 base at V and 7 bases at J; junction bases unmatched: 7. CDR1 KGHSY and CDR2 FQNENV come from the germline V gene. In nucleotides, the CDR3 is TGTGCCAGCAGCCAATGGTCGGGACAGCCGAACACCATATATTTT. As protein: CASSQWSGQPNTIYF.

This clone was observed many times. CDR3 protein: CASSSNRQLLNEKLFF. CDR3 nucleotides: TGTGCCAGCAGCTCGAACCGACAGCTACTTAATGAAAAACTGTTTTTT. The V gene is TRBV5-4, the J gene TRBJ1-4, with TRBD1 as a possible D gene (5 bases). This CDR3 spans 16 amino acids. Germline-derived CDR1 and CDR2 are SGHNT and YYREEE (reference sequence). V lost 3 bases, J lost 4 bases, and 16 bases lay in between. The full variable domain, completed using reference TRBV5-4 and TRBJ1-4, is ETGVTQSPTHLIKTRGQQVTLRCSSQSGHNTVSWYQQALGQGPQFIFQYYREEENGRGNFPPRFSGLQFPNYSSELNVNALELDDSALYLCASSSNRQLLNEKLFFGSGTQLSVL.

The rearrangement joins TRBV7-9 to TRBJ2-3, with 11 bases that match TRBD1. V lost 5 bases and J lost 5; bases outside the gene matches: 6. This CDR3 is 15 amino acids long. Germline V gene lookup returns CDR1 SEHNR and CDR2 FQNEAQ (reference sequence). The CDR3 bases are TGTGCCAGCAGCCGTACGGGACAGGGGGTAGATACGCAGTATTTT. This codes for CASSRTGQGVDTQYF.